Shown below are 3 T cell receptor beta chains from a single sample sequenced in a study of post-analysis software for immune sequencing data. Libraries were made from TCR beta cDNA, and they carried unique molecular identifiers. One entry per CDR3 protein results from TCRdb running MiXCR on the PCR reads. This table has about 160,000 distinct CDR3 sequences, roughly 34% appearing once. The input for sequencing was blood, taken after autologous hematopoietic stem cell transplantation. These receptors came from a girl aged 10 to 17 with multiple sclerosis.

This clonotype came up once. The rearrangement joins TRBV14 to TRBJ1-2, with 10 bases aligning to TRBD1. J gave up 3 bases and V 4 bases, and 5 bases lay outside the gene matches. The germline V gene has CDR1 SGHDN and CDR2 FVKESK. The CDR3 has 15 residues. CDR3 loop: CASSPRDRGYYGYTF. In DNA, the CDR3 is TGTGCCAGCAGCCCTAGGGACAGGGGATACTATGGCTACACCTTC. The whole variable domain, filled in from reference TRBV14 and TRBJ1-2, reads EAGVTQFPSHSVIEKGQTVTLRCDPISGHDNLYWYRRVMGKEIKFLLHFVKESKQDESGMPNNRFLAERTGGTYSTLKVQPAELEDSGVYFCASSPRDRGYYGYTFGSGTRLTVV.

This clonotype was seen more than once but under ten times. The chain uses TRBV7-2 and TRBJ2-1; D is undetermined. Germline V lookup: CDR1 SGHTA, CDR2 FQGNSA. V lost 1 base, J lost 6 bases, and 7 bases lay in between. CDR3 length: 13 residues. As DNA, the CDR3 is TGTGCCAGCAGCTTAGAGGGCATCAATGAGCAGTTCTTC. Translating gives CASSLEGINEQFF.

Comments on this clonotype: The junction and the germline gene differ at one end; a read error may be behind it. The rearrangement links TRBV5-1 to TRBJ2-7, with D possibly TRBD1 on 5 matching bases. From germline, CDR1 is SGHRS and CDR2 YFSETQ. The CDR3 consists of 14 residues. CDR3 sequence reads: CASSLVQDAYEQYF. CDR3 DNA: TGCGCCAGCAGCTTGGTACAGGACGCCTACGAGCAGTACTTT.